These 24 T cell receptor beta chains share one sample of origin, sequenced in a study of blood T cell repertoires in COVID-19. Sequencing used immunoSEQ multiplex PCR; TCRdb keeps in-frame clones, though not all of them. The sample shows about 210,000 clones, 80% of them seen only once. The specimen was peripheral blood. The source is a man aged 55 to 70 with acute or convalescent COVID-19.

The V and J genes are TRBV19 and TRBJ2-6; 8 bases are a match to TRBD1. Germline assignment: CDR1 LNHDA and CDR2 SQIVND (reference sequence). The CDR3 has 15 amino acids. The trim removed 3 bases at V and 2 bases at J, leaving 0 bases unmatched. The CDR3 loop is CASSIRGPGANVLTF. CDR3 nucleotide sequence: TGTGCCAGTAGTATCAGGGGGCCTGGGGCCAACGTCCTGACTTTC.

The V gene is TRBV30, the J gene TRBJ2-3; TRBD1 matches at 7 bases. CDR3 length: 16 amino acids. In germline, CDR1 is GTSNPN, CDR2 SVGIG (reference sequence). The V segment lost 2 bases and the J segment 0 bases; nucleotides outside the gene matches: 8. The CDR3 coding sequence is TGTGCCTGGAGTCTCGAGGGACAGAGTAGCACAGATACGCAGTATTTT. The encoded protein is CAWSLEGQSSTDTQYF.

The V and J genes are TRBV7-2 and TRBJ2-7; 12 nucleotides line up with TRBD2. V gave up 5 bases and J gave up 4 bases; unmatched junction bases: 12. This CDR3 contains 17 residues. In germline, CDR1 is SGHTA, CDR2 FQGNSA. In DNA form, the CDR3 reads TGTGCCAGCAGCGTATCTAGCGGGGGGGCCAAATGGTACGAGCAGTACTTC. This sequence encodes CASSVSSGGAKWYEQYF. The full variable domain, with the rest looked up from reference TRBV7-2 and TRBJ2-7, is GAGVSQSPSNKVTEKGKDVELRCDPISGHTALYWYRQSLGQGLEFLIYFQGNSAPDKSGLPSDRFSAERTGGSVSTLTIQRTQQEDSAVYLCASSVSSGGAKWYEQYFGPGTRLTVT.

CDR3 protein: CASSQTGADTEAFF. CDR3 bases: TGTGCCAGCTCACAAACAGGGGCGGACACTGAAGCTTTCTTT. The chain has TRBV18 and TRBJ1-1; the match to TRBD1 covers 7 bases. J gave up 3 bases and V 4 bases, and 5 bases lay outside the gene matches. The CDR3 totals 14 residues. Looked up from germline, CDR1 is KGHSH and CDR2 is LQKENI.

The chain has TRBV7-3 and TRBJ2-3; 7 positions match TRBD2. Germline CDR1 reads SGHTA; CDR2 reads FQGTGA. The CDR3 extends over 14 amino acids. The J segment lost 9 bases and the V segment lost 5 bases, leaving 11 bases of the junction unmatched. CDR3 amino acids: CASSPGLPTKTQYF. In DNA form, the CDR3 reads TGTGCCAGCAGCCCGGGACTACCTACCAAGACGCAGTATTTT.

This chain joins TRBV12-5 and TRBJ2-5; D is undetermined. V lost 7 bases and J lost 2, with 5 bases in between. Germline lookup yields CDR1 LGHNT and CDR2 FRNRAP. The CDR3 totals 11 residues. The CDR3, as DNA: TGTGCTAGTGCTAATCAAGAGACCCAGTACTTC. Its translation: CASANQETQYF.

This chain joins TRBV5-6 and TRBJ2-7; a weak D match, TRBD1 (6 bases). The germline V gene has CDR1 SGHDT and CDR2 YYEEEE. The germline V and J ends were trimmed by 2 bases and 4 bases, with 16 bases remaining between them. The CDR3 is made up of 15 amino acids. DNA for the CDR3: TGTGCCAGCAGCTTCTCTCAGGGGCGCAGATACGAGCAGTACTTC. Its protein is CASSFSQGRRYEQYF. Looking up the rest from reference TRBV5-6 and TRBJ2-7 gives the full variable domain: DAGVTQSPTHLIKTRGQQVTLRCSPKSGHDTVSWYQQALGQGPQFIFQYYEEEERQRGNFPDRFSGHQFPNYSSELNVNALLLGDSALYLCASSFSQGRRYEQYFGPGTRLTVT.

The chain carries TRBV6-5 and TRBJ1-3; D not resolved. From germline, CDR1 is MNHEY and CDR2 SVGAGI. V was trimmed by 3 bases and J by 4 bases, leaving 7 bases between them. The CDR3 runs to 13 residues. CDR3: CASSYWQGNTIYF. CDR3 DNA sequence: TGTGCCAGCAGTTATTGGCAGGGAAACACCATATATTTT.

The rearrangement joins TRBV28 to TRBJ2-3, with 13 bases aligning to TRBD2. CDR1 and CDR2 from the germline V gene are MDHEN and SYDVKM. Germline trimming cut 5 bases from V and 7 bases from J; bases unmatched to any gene: 9. The CDR3 is 16 residues long. The CDR3 DNA reads as TGTGCCAGCAGTATCGGACTAGCGGGGGCCCGAAATACGCAGTATTTT. It codes for CASSIGLAGARNTQYF.

The CDR3 is CASSPLAGGGNEQFF. In DNA form, the CDR3 reads TGTGCCAGCAGTCCCCTAGCGGGCGGAGGAAATGAGCAGTTCTTC. This chain connects TRBV6-2 or TRBV6-3 to TRBJ2-1; 8 bases are a match to TRBD2. The trim removed 5 bases at V and 7 bases at J, leaving 10 bases unmatched. CDR1 is MNHEY, CDR2 SVGEGT, per germline. The CDR3 loop spans 15 amino acids.

The J gene is TRBJ2-7, the V gene TRBV7-8; a weak D match, TRBD2 (6 bases). V lost 1 base and J 3 bases, leaving 10 bases between the germline ends. The germline V gene has CDR1 SGHVS and CDR2 FQNEAQ. This CDR3 has 14 amino acids. This CDR3 reads CASSLGQTSYEQYF. The DNA of the CDR3 is TGTGCCAGCAGCTTAGGACAGACTAGCTACGAGCAGTACTTC.

This clone was picked up a small number of times. This chain links TRBV9 with TRBJ1-2; 7 nucleotides agree with TRBD1. The CDR3 totals 14 residues. The germline gives CDR1 SGDLS, CDR2 YYNGEE. V lost 3 bases and J lost 7; bases outside the gene matches: 9. This CDR3 reads CASSALDRALGYTF. DNA for the CDR3: TGTGCCAGCAGCGCCCTCGACAGGGCTCTTGGCTACACCTTC.

This clone was detected a few times. The genes are TRBV7-2 and TRBJ1-1; D perhaps matches TRBD1 (5 bases). This CDR3 has 16 residues. The V gene lost 2 bases and the J gene lost 0 bases, with 13 bases spanning the gap. Germline CDR1 SGHTA, CDR2 FQGNSA. CDR3 DNA sequence: TGTGCCAGCAGCTTACGACGGGGGGTCATGAACACTGAAGCTTTCTTT. Its translation is CASSLRRGVMNTEAFF.

A few counts support this clone. This chain links TRBV12-3 or TRBV12-4 with TRBJ2-5; weak D call: TRBD2 (5 bases). V shed 3 bases and J shed 5 bases, with 7 bases lying between them. This CDR3 has 12 amino acids. CDR3 sequence: CASSFTRETQYF. In DNA, the CDR3 is TGTGCCAGCAGTTTTACTAGGGAGACCCAGTACTTC.

The chain carries TRBV6-4 and TRBJ1-5; tentative D call: TRBD1 (6 bases). CDR3 length equals 14 residues. The V end lost 6 bases, the J end lost 5 bases, and 14 bases lay between the germline ends. Germline values: CDR1 MRHNA, CDR2 SNTAGT. The CDR3 DNA sequence: TGTGCCAGCAGGCGACAGGTCGAGCATCAGCCCCAGCATTTT. As protein: CASRRQVEHQPQHF.

The chain is built from TRBV7-3 and TRBJ2-2; 8 bases align to TRBD1. Unmatched junction bases numbered 7, after V lost 1 base and J lost 3 bases. Germline CDR1 and CDR2: SGHTA and FQGTGA. The CDR3 is 17 residues long. The chain's CDR3 is CASSLIGGQAYTGELFF. DNA for the CDR3: TGTGCCAGCAGCTTAATTGGGGGACAGGCCTACACCGGGGAGCTGTTTTTT. Based on the CDR3 plus reference TRBV7-3 and TRBJ2-2, the full variable domain is GAGVSQTPSNKVTEKGKYVELRCDPISGHTALYWYRQSLGQGPEFLIYFQGTGAADDSGLPNDRFFAVRPEGSVSTLKIQRTERGDSAVYLCASSLIGGQAYTGELFFGEGSRLTVL.

This chain connects TRBV5-1 to TRBJ1-1; 7 bases are shared with TRBD1. Germline CDR1 and CDR2: SGHRS and YFSETQ. This CDR3 has 13 residues. J was trimmed by 1 base and V by 8 bases; bases with no gene match: 5. In nucleotides, the CDR3 is TGCGCCAGTAACCGGGACAGGAACACTGAAGCTTTCTTT. Translation gives CASNRDRNTEAFF.

This clone has only one observation. The V and J genes are TRBV19 and TRBJ2-3; 9 positions agree with TRBD2. The CDR3 spans 16 residues. The V gene's germline CDR1 is LNHDA and CDR2 SQIVND (reference sequence). V lost 3 bases, J lost 1 base, and 5 bases stayed unmatched. CDR3 region: CASSIPAGGGTDTQYF. In nucleotides, the CDR3 is TGTGCCAGTAGTATCCCAGCGGGGGGTGGCACAGATACGCAGTATTTT.

The chain links TRBV9 to TRBJ2-3, with 8 bases that match TRBD2. With V trimmed by 0 bases and J by 0 bases, 3 bases remained unmatched. This CDR3 contains 16 residues. Germline V CDR1 and CDR2: SGDLS, YYNGEE. CDR3 coding DNA: TGTGCCAGCAGCGTAGAGGCGGGGGGAAGCACAGATACGCAGTATTTT. Amino acids: CASSVEAGGSTDTQYF.

This sequence joins TRBV19 and TRBJ2-3; 9 bases are a match to TRBD1. The junction had 7 bases not matched to a gene; V was cut back by 3 bases and J by 3 bases. The CDR3 is 16 residues long. Germline V lookup: CDR1 LNHDA, CDR2 SQIVND (reference sequence). CDR3 loop: CASSILGQGQTDTQYF. The DNA of the CDR3 is TGTGCCAGTAGTATTCTGGGACAGGGCCAAACAGATACGCAGTATTTT.

This clone has a single count. A far larger clone is off by one base, so a read error is likely. The V gene is TRBV3-1 (or the pseudogene TRBV3-2), the J gene TRBJ1-1; a weak D match, TRBD1 (6 bases). CDR1 is LGHDT and CDR2 is YNNKEL in the germline V gene (reference sequence). The CDR3 covers 13 residues. Trimming removed 5 bases from V and 1 base from J, with 8 bases in between. CDR3 protein: CASSRGQNTEAFF. The CDR3, as DNA: TGTGCCAGCAGCAGGGGACAGAACACTGAAGCTTTCTTT.

This clone appeared many times. The chain employs TRBV3-1 (or the pseudogene TRBV3-2) and TRBJ2-7, with D possibly being TRBD1 (6 bases). There are 16 residues in the CDR3. Germline CDR1 and CDR2: LGHDT and YNNKEL (reference sequence). Trimming removed 2 bases at V and 4 bases at J, with 18 bases between. The CDR3 loop is CASSQRRQVGRYEQYF. The CDR3 region has the DNA TGTGCCAGCAGCCAAAGACGACAGGTTGGGCGGTACGAGCAGTACTTC.

The gene calls are TRBV5-1 and TRBJ1-2; TRBD1 matches 8 bases. The CDR3 extends over 14 amino acids. V shed 5 bases and J 5 bases; nucleotides not matched to a gene: 8. Germline lookup yields CDR1 SGHRS and CDR2 YFSETQ. CDR3 amino acids: CASSSGGAEYGYTF. The CDR3 DNA follows: TGCGCCAGCAGTTCAGGGGGCGCGGAATATGGCTACACCTTC.

This sequence joins TRBV4-1 and TRBJ1-5, with TRBD1 as a possible D gene (6 bases). Trimming took off 2 bases at V and 0 bases at J, with 8 bases between the two ends. Germline V gene lookup returns CDR1 MGHRA and CDR2 YSYEKL. This CDR3 is 15 amino acids long. The CDR3 DNA is TGCGCCAGCAGCCAATCGGACAGTAGCAATCAGCCCCAGCATTTT. The encoded protein is CASSQSDSSNQPQHF.